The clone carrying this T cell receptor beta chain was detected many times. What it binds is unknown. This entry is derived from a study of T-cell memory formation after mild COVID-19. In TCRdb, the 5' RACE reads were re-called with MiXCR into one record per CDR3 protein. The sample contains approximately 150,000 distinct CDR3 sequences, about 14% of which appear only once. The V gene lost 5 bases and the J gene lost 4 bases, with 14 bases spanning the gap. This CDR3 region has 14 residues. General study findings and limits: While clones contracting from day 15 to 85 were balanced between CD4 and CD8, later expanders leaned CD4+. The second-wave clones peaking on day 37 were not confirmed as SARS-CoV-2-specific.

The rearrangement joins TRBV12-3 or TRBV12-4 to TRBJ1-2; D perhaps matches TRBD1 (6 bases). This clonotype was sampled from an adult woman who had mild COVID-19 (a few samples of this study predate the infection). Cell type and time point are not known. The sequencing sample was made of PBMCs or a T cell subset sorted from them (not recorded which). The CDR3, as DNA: TGTGCCAGCAGTCCACTAGGGGGATCCTATGGCTACACCTTC. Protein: CASSPLGGSYGYTF.